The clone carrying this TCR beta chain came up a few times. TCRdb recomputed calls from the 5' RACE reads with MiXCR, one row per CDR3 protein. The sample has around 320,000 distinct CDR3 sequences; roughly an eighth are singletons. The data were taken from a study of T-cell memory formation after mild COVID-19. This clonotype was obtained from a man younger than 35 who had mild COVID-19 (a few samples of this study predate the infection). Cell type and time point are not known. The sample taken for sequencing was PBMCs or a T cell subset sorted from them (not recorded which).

DNA for the CDR3: TGTGCCAGCAGTATAGCGAAAGCCAATGAGCAGTTCTTC. Its translation: CASSIAKANEQFF. V usage is TRBV6-5 and J usage is TRBJ2-1, with D maybe TRBD2 (5 bases). This CDR3 has 13 amino acids. Germline assignment: CDR1 MNHEY and CDR2 SVGAGI. The V end lost 5 bases, the J end lost 6 bases, and 11 bases lay between the germline ends.